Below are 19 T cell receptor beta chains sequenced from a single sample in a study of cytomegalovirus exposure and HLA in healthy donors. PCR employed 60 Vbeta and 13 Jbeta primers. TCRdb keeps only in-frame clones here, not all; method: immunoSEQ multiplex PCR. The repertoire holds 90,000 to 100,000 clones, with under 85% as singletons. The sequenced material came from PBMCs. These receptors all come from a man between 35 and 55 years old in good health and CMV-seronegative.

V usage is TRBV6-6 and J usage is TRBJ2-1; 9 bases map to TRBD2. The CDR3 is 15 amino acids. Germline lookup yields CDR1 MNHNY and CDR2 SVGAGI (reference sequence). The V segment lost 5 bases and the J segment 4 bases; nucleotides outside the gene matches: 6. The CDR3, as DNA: TGTGCCAGCAGTAAGTCTAGCGGGGTGTACAATGAGCAGTTCTTC. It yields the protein CASSKSSGVYNEQFF.

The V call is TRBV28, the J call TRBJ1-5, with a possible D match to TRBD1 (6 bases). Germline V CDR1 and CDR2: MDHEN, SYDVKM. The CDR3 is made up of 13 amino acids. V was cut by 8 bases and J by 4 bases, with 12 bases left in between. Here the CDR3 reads CASSRTVNQPQHF. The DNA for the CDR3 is TGTGCCAGCTCACGGACAGTAAATCAGCCCCAGCATTTT.

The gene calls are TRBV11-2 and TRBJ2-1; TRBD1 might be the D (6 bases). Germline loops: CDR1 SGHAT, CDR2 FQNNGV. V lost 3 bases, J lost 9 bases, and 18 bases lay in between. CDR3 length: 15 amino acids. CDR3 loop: CASSLSGQVTIEQFF. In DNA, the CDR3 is TGTGCCAGCAGCTTGTCGGGACAAGTAACTATTGAGCAGTTCTTC.

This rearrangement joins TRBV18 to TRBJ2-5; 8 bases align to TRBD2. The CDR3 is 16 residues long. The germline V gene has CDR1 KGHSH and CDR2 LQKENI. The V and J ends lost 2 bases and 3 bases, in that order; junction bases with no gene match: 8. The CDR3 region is CASSPRSTSGEETQYF. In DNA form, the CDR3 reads TGTGCCAGCTCACCAAGGTCCACTAGCGGTGAAGAGACCCAGTACTTC.

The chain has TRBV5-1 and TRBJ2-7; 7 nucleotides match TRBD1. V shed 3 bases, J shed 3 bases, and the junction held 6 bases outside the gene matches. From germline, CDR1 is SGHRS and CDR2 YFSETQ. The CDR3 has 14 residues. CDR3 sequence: CASSSRRGNYEQYF. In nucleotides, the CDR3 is TGCGCCAGCAGCTCCCGCAGGGGGAACTACGAGCAGTACTTC.

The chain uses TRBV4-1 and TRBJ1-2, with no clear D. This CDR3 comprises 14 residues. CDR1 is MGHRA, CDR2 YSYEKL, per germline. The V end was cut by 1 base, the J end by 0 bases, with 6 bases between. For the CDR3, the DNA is TGCGCCAGCAGCCAAGCGGGAACTAACTATGGCTACACCTTC. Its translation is CASSQAGTNYGYTF.

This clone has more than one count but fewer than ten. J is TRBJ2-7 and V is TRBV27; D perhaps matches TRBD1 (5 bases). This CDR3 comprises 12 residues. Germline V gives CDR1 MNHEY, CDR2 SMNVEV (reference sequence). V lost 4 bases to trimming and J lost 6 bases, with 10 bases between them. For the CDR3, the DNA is TGTGCCAGCAGTTCAGCAGGGCTCGAGCAGTACTTC. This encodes CASSSAGLEQYF.

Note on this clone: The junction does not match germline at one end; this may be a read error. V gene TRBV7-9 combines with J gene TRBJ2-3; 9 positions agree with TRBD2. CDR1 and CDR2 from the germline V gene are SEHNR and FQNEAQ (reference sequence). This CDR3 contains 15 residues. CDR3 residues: CSSSWASGMTDTQYF. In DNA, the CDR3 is TGTTCCAGCAGCTGGGCTAGCGGGATGACAGATACGCAGTATTTT.

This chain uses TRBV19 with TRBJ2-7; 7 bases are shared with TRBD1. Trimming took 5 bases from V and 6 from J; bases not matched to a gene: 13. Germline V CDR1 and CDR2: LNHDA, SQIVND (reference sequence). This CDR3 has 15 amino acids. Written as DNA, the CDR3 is TGTGCCAGTAGTCCATCAGGGGGTGGGATCGGCGAGCAGTACTTC. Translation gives CASSPSGGGIGEQYF.

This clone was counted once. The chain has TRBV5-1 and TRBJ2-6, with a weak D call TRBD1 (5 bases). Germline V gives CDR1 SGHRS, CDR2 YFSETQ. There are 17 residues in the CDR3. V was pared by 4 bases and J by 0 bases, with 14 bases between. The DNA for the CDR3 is TGCGCCAGCAGCCGATCAGAAAGGGGCTCTGGGGCCAACGTCCTGACTTTC. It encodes CASSRSERGSGANVLTF.

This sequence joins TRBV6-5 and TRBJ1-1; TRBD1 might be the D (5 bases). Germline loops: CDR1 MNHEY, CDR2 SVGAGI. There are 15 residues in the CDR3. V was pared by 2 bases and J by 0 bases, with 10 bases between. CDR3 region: CASSYQDRVNTEAFF. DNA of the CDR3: TGTGCCAGCAGTTACCAAGACAGAGTGAACACTGAAGCTTTCTTT.

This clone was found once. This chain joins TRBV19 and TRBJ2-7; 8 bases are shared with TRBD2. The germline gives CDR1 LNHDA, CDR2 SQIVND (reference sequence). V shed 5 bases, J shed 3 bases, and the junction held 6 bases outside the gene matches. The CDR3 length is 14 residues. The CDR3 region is CASSPGTSYYEQYF. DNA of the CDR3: TGTGCCAGTAGTCCCGGGACTAGTTACTACGAGCAGTACTTC.

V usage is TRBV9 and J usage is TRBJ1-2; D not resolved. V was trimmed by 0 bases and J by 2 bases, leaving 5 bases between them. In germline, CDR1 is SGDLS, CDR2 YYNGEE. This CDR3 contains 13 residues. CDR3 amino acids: CASSVDSNYGYTF. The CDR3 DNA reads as TGTGCCAGCAGCGTAGACTCGAACTATGGCTACACCTTC.

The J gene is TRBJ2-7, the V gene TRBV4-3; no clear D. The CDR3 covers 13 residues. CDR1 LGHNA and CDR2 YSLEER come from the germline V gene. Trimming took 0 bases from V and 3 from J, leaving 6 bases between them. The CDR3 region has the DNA TGCGCCAGCAGCCAAGACAACGGCTACGAGCAGTACTTC. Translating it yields CASSQDNGYEQYF.

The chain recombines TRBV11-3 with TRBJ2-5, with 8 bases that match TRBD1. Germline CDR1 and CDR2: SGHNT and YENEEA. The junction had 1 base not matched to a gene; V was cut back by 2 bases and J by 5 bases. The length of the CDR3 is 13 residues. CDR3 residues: CASSLRDRETQYF. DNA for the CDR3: TGTGCCAGCAGCTTAAGGGACAGGGAGACCCAGTACTTC.

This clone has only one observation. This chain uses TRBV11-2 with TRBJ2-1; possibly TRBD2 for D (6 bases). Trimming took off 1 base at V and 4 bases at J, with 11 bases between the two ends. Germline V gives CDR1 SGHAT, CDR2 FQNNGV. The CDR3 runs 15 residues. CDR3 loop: CASSLGAGSYNEQFF. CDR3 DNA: TGTGCCAGCAGCTTAGGGGCGGGGAGTTACAATGAGCAGTTCTTC. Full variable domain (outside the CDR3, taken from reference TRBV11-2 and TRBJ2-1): EAGVAQSPRYKIIEKRQSVAFWCNPISGHATLYWYQQILGQGPKLLIQFQNNGVVDDSQLPKDRFSAERLKGVDSTLKIQPAKLEDSAVYLCASSLGAGSYNEQFFGPGTRLTVL.

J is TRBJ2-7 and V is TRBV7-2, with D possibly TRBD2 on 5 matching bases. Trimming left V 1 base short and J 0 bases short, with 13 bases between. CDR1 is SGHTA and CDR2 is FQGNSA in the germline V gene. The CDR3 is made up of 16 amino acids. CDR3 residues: CASSLGAAGVSYEQYF. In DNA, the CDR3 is TGTGCCAGCAGCTTAGGGGCGGCGGGTGTCTCCTACGAGCAGTACTTC.

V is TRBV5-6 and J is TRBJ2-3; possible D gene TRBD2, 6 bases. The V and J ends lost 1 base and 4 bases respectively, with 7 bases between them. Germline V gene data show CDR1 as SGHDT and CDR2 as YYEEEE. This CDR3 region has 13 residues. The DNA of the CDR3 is TGTGCCAGCAGCTTGCGGGGGTCAGATACGCAGTATTTT. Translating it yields CASSLRGSDTQYF.

CDR3 in amino acids: CASSSYSGSREQYF. CDR3 DNA: TGTGCCAGCAGCTCCTATAGCGGGAGCCGCGAGCAGTACTTC. The chain links TRBV5-4 to TRBJ2-7; 9 bases are a match to TRBD2. In germline, CDR1 is SGHNT, CDR2 YYREEE (reference sequence). This CDR3 is built from 14 residues. Trimming removed 3 bases from V and 6 bases from J; junction bases left unmatched: 7.